This TCR beta chain was documented in a study of cytomegalovirus exposure and HLA in healthy donors. Notes on the study in general: The study found most TCR sequences rare, yet found some public TCRs in many donors. Most CMV-associated TCR beta chains were later found to appear HLA-restricted.

Researchers ran the PCR with 60 Vbeta and 13 Jbeta primers. The protocol was immunoSEQ multiplex PCR, while the TCRdb copy is restricted to in-frame clones and leaves out a portion. The sample shows roughly 200,000 clones, roughly 85% of them seen only once. Notes on this clone: What it binds is not known.

Germline CDR1 reads MNHEY; CDR2 reads SMNVEV (reference sequence). The CDR3 is 16 amino acids. The ends lost 4 bases at V and 4 bases at J; junction bases unmatched: 10. The sample consisted of PBMCs. The chain couples TRBV27 to TRBJ2-3, with 8 bases matching TRBD2. This TCR came from a woman aged 45-60 years in good health and CMV-seronegative. CDR3 loop: CASSSLHREGADTQYF. CDR3 DNA: TGTGCCAGCAGTTCGCTCCATCGGGAGGGGGCAGATACGCAGTATTTT.